Each of the 3 T cell receptor beta chains below was sequenced from the same sample in a study of blood T cell repertoires in COVID-19 (TCRdb year 2020). Library prep was done by the immunoSEQ multiplex PCR assay. TCRdb obtained this table from immuneACCESS and retained in-frame rearrangements with V and J assigned. These tables miss some clones; where compared with another copy, unresolved V genes account for less than half of the shortfall, and the remainder is unexplained. This sample lists nearly 200,000 clones; around four fifths were detected once. The ten largest account for 0.95% of the sample. Sequenced sample: peripheral blood. Every receptor here comes from a man in his fifties or sixties with COVID-19, enrolled during active disease.

The gene calls are TRBV28 and TRBJ1-2, with TRBD1 matching 8 bases. Looked up from germline, CDR1 is MDHEN and CDR2 is SYDVKM. J lost 7 bases, V lost 1 base, and 2 bases had no gene match. This CDR3 spans 13 amino acids. CDR3 in amino acids: CASSLYRGSGYTF. CDR3 bases: TGTGCCAGCAGTTTATACAGGGGGTCTGGCTACACCTTC.

The chain combines TRBV4-1 with TRBJ1-1; D unclear. The ends were cut back, 1 base at V and 1 base at J, with 10 bases in the middle. Per the germline V gene, CDR1 is MGHRA and CDR2 is YSYEKL. The CDR3 runs to 15 residues. The CDR3 DNA is TGCGCCAGCAGCCAAGGATACGGGAGGAACACTGAAGCTTTCTTT. Encoded protein: CASSQGYGRNTEAFF.

The rearrangement uses TRBV30 and TRBJ2-7; the D gene is possibly TRBD1 (7 bases). Germline V lookup: CDR1 GTSNPN, CDR2 SVGIG (reference sequence). V lost 7 bases to trimming and J lost 5 bases, with 18 bases between them. The length of the CDR3 is 13 residues. In DNA form, the CDR3 reads TGTGCCTCCGAAAGGAGGGGGCTGCACGAGCAGTACTTC. As protein: CASERRGLHEQYF.